This T cell receptor (beta chain) was identified during a study of blood T cell repertoires in COVID-19. Study overall: There were acute and convalescent COVID-19 samples, and they came from the United States, Italy and Spain. T cells, B-cell-depleted T cells, or PBMCs provided the cDNA or gDNA that served as material.

This clone appeared a single time. TCRdb's copy holds only in-frame clones and misses some; the assay was immunoSEQ multiplex PCR. The table records approximately 230,000 clones, about 80% of them present only once. The source of this sequence is a man of 80 years or more with acute or convalescent COVID-19. Sequencing used peripheral blood.

The CDR3 nucleotides are TGTGCCAGCACCCCCCGTCGGGGTTCCTTTGGGGAGCAGTACTTC. This codes for CASTPRRGSFGEQYF. The chain uses TRBV6-5 and TRBJ2-7, with TRBD2 as a possible D gene (5 bases). CDR1 is MNHEY and CDR2 is SVGAGI in the germline V gene. The V gene lost 7 bases and the J gene lost 7 bases, with 23 bases spanning the gap. CDR3 length: 15 residues.